This T cell receptor beta chain originates from a study of cytomegalovirus exposure and HLA in healthy donors. At the level of the study: As an earlier analysis found, 180 million or so T cells yielded about 120 million unique TCR beta sequences. From HLA-typed donors, an early data release held roughly 89 million unique TCRs.

This PCR relied on a set of 60 Vbeta primers and 13 Jbeta primers. The data were produced by immunoSEQ multiplex PCR, yet TCRdb's version contains in-frame clones alone and is incomplete. This repertoire shows about 130,000 clones, about two thirds found once; its top ten account for roughly 3%. On this clone itself: Its antigen remains unknown.

CDR1 and CDR2 from the germline V gene are SGHDN and FVKESK. CDR3 length equals 14 residues. Whole-study findings and limits: CMV antigen specificity was confirmed in vitro for three CMV-associated chains. Follow-up analysis later connected one missense variant in DCLRE1C with trimming of TCR beta V- and J-genes.

This chain joins TRBV14 and TRBJ2-5, with 10 bases fitting TRBD2. Judging by the DNA end, TRBJ2-7 fits better; the J call may be wrong. Sequences were obtained from PBMCs. The sequence was obtained from a woman in her sixties in good health and CMV-seropositive. The DNA of the CDR3 is TGTGCCAGCACGTTCAGCGGGGGGGGGTACGAGCAGTACTTC. This encodes CASTFSGGGYEQYF.